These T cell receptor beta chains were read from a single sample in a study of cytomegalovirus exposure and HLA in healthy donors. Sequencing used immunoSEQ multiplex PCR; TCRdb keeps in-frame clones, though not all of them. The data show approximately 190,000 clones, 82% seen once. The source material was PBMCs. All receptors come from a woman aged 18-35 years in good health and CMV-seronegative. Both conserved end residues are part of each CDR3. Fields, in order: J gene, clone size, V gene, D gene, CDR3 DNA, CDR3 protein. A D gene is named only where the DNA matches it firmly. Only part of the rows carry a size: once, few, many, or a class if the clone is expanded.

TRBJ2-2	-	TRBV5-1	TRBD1	TGCGCCAGCAGCTTGGAAGGGCGCAGGGGGAACGGGGAGCTGTTTTTT	CASSLEGRRGNGELFF
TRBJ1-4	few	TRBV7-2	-	TGTGCCAGCAGTTCCGGTGAAAAACTGTTTTTT	CASSSGEKLFF
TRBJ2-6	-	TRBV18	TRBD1	TGTGCCAGCTCGAATAGTGGGACAGACGTACCCTCTGGGGCCAACGTCCTGACTTTC	CASSNSGTDVPSGANVLTF
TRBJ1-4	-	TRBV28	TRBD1	TGTGCCAGCAGTTCACCCGGGACAGCTGAAAAACTGTTTTTT	CASSSPGTAEKLFF
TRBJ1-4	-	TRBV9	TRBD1	TGTGCCAGCAGCGCCCTACCGGGACAGGGAACTAATGAAAAACTGTTTTTT	CASSALPGQGTNEKLFF
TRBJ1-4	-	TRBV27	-	TGTGCCAGCAGTTTACAGGAGCGGGGTGAAAAACTGTTTTTT	CASSLQERGEKLFF
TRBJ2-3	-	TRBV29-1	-	TGCAGCGTAGAGAGGGATACGCAGTATTTT	CSVERDTQYF
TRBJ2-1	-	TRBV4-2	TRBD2	TGTGCCAGCAGCCAAGATAGCGGGCCTAGCTCCTACAATGAGCAGTTCTTC	CASSQDSGPSSYNEQFF
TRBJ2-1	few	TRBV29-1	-	TGCAGCGTTGCAATACTGGGGGGTGGGGACGGCAATGAGCAGTTCTTC	CSVAILGGGDGNEQFF
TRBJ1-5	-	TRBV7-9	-	TGTGCCAGCAGCTTGGGGCTCAATCAGCCCCAGCATTTT	CASSLGLNQPQHF
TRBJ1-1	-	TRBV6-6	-	TGTGCCAGCGGGGATCTTGGGAGCACTGAAGCTTTCTTT	CASGDLGSTEAFF
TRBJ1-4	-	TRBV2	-	TGTGCCAGCACGGGCAGGGCATTCCCCGAACTGTTTTTT	CASTGRAFPELFF
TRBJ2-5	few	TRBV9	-	TGTGCCAGCAGCGTAGCCCTCCAGGAGACCCAGTACTTC	CASSVALQETQYF
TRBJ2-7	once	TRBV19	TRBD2	TGTGCCAGTAGTAGAGCGGGAGCGAGGGAGCAGTACTTC	CASSRAGAREQYF
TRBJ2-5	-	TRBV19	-	TGTGCCAGTAGTCCCCCCGGCAGGGGATCCCAAGAGACCCAGTACTTC	CASSPPGRGSQETQYF
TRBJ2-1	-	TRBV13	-	TGTGCCAGCAGCTTAGGTCAGTACAATGAGCAGTTCTTC	CASSLGQYNEQFF
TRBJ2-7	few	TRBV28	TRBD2	TGTGCCAGCAGTTTATGGCGGGGGACTAGCGGGAAATCGGGGGAGCAGTACTTC	CASSLWRGTSGKSGEQYF
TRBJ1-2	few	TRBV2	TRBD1	TGTGCCAGCAGTACACAGGGGGAGGACTATGGCTACACCTTC	CASSTQGEDYGYTF
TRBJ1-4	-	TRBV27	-	TGTGCCAGCAGTTTCTTAGACGGGGGTAGTGAAAAACTGTTTTTT	CASSFLDGGSEKLFF
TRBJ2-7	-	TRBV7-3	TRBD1	TGTGCCAGCAGCGAGGGTAGGGGGCGATCCTACGAGCAGTACTTC	CASSEGRGRSYEQYF
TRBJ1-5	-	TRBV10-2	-	TGCGCCAGCAGTCCGGGACATGGGGGCAATCAGCCCCAGCATTTT	CASSPGHGGNQPQHF
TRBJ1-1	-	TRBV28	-	TGTGCCAGCAGCCGGGGGGCATACACTGAAGCTTTCTTT	CASSRGAYTEAFF
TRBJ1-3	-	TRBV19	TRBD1	TGTGCCAGTAGTATCTTCTTGGACAGGGGGCTTGGAAACACCATATATTTT	CASSIFLDRGLGNTIYF
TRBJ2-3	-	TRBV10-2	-	TGCGCCAGCACTACGGGGTGGGATACGCAGTATTTT	CASTTGWDTQYF